One sample yielded the 15 T cell receptor beta chains listed below, sequenced in a study of cytomegalovirus exposure and HLA in healthy donors. Primers for the PCR totalled 60 Vbeta and 13 Jbeta. Method: immunoSEQ multiplex PCR; TCRdb's copy keeps in-frame clones and lacks some. There are some 190,000 clones in the sample; over 80% occur only once, and more than 1.5% lies in the top ten. Sequencing was performed on PBMCs. These receptors were collected from a man in his forties in good health and CMV-seronegative.

The chain employs TRBV15 and TRBJ2-7; 9 bases fit TRBD1. The V gene end was trimmed by 0 bases and the J gene end by 12 bases; junction bases not matched to a gene: 12. There are 15 residues in the CDR3. The germline V gene encodes CDR1 LNHNV and CDR2 YYDKDF (reference sequence). Here the CDR3 reads CATSRDSGTGSKPYF. In nucleotides, the CDR3 is TGTGCCACCAGCAGAGATTCCGGGACAGGGTCGAAGCCGTACTTC.

The count of this clone is one. The chain joins TRBV6-5 to TRBJ1-6, with 9 positions matching TRBD1. The CDR3 is 15 amino acids. Germline assignment: CDR1 MNHEY and CDR2 SVGAGI. The V gene end was trimmed by 6 bases and the J gene end by 10 bases; junction bases not matched to a gene: 10. The DNA for the CDR3 is TGTGCCAGCAGGCGAACAGGGGGCGTTGAGTCACCCCTCCACTTT. It encodes CASRRTGGVESPLHF.

This clone was detected once. The rearrangement uses TRBV21-1 and TRBJ2-2; TRBD2 is the table's D call and was not checked against the DNA. TRBV21-1 is given as a pseudogene. This CDR3 region has 14 residues. The CDR3 DNA reads as TGTGCCAGCGAAATCGACGGGGGCACCGGGGAGCTGTTTTTT. Translating it yields CASEIDGGTGELFF.

The chain recombines TRBV15 with TRBJ2-1; D is perhaps TRBD2 (6 bases). The CDR3 consists of 17 residues. CDR1 is LNHNV and CDR2 is YYDKDF in the germline V gene (reference sequence). With 0 bases removed from V and 5 bases from J, the gap between germline ends came to 17 bases. The CDR3 DNA is TGTGCCACCAGCAGAGATCTCGGCGGGGCCGGAAACAATGAGCAGTTCTTC. Its protein is CATSRDLGGAGNNEQFF.

The chain recombines TRBV28 with TRBJ2-1; 10 bases map to TRBD1. Per germline, CDR1 MDHEN and CDR2 SYDVKM. V trimming: 5 bases; J trimming: 8 bases; junction bases outside the gene matches: 15. The CDR3 has 17 residues. The CDR3 here is CASSPPPWDRGFDEQFF. CDR3 sequence (DNA): TGTGCCAGCAGTCCCCCTCCGTGGGACAGGGGATTTGATGAGCAGTTCTTC. Full variable domain (outside the CDR3, taken from reference TRBV28 and TRBJ2-1): DVKVTQSSRYLVKRTGEKVFLECVQDMDHENMFWYRQDPGLGLRLIYFSYDVKMKEKGDIPEGYSVSREKKERFSLILESASTNQTSMYLCASSPPPWDRGFDEQFFGPGTRLTVL.

The CDR3 DNA sequence: TGTGCCAGCAGGGATGACTCCGACTATGCTGAGCAGTTCTTC. It specifies CASRDDSDYAEQFF. The chain combines TRBV2 with TRBJ2-1; tentatively, D is TRBD2 (5 bases). CDR3 length: 14 residues. Germline-derived CDR1 and CDR2 are SNHLY and FYNNEI. Trimming pared 6 bases from V and 9 bases from J, leaving 18 bases between.

V and J are TRBV6-5 and TRBJ2-1; 8 nucleotides agree with TRBD2. CDR3 length: 15 residues. The V segment lost 1 base and the J segment 7 bases; nucleotides outside the gene matches: 6. CDR1 MNHEY and CDR2 SVGAGI come from the germline V gene. This CDR3 reads CASSYYGGGQNEQFF. The CDR3 DNA sequence: TGTGCCAGCAGTTACTACGGGGGGGGCCAGAATGAGCAGTTCTTC.

This clone was seen just once. V is TRBV5-1 and J is TRBJ2-1; 10 bases are a match to TRBD2. The V and J ends lost 4 bases and 10 bases, in that order; junction bases with no gene match: 11. The CDR3 covers 15 residues. Germline-derived CDR1 and CDR2 are SGHRS and YFSETQ. CDR3 DNA: TGCGCCAGCAGCCCCTGGGGTAGCGGGGGGCCAGAGCAGTTCTTC. Amino acid sequence: CASSPWGSGGPEQFF.

CDR3 sequence reads: CAWSGGGIQVEQYF. Here the CDR3 DNA reads TGTGCCTGGAGTGGTGGCGGGATCCAAGTCGAGCAGTACTTC. The chain uses TRBV30 and TRBJ2-7; tentative D call: TRBD2 (6 bases). CDR3 length equals 14 residues. Trimming pared 1 base from V and 6 bases from J, leaving 16 bases between. Germline-derived CDR1 and CDR2 are GTSNPN and SVGIG (reference sequence).

The V and J genes are TRBV18 and TRBJ1-2; D not resolved. The V end was cut by 1 base, the J end by 5 bases, with 8 bases between. The CDR3 extends over 13 amino acids. Germline V CDR1 and CDR2: KGHSH, LQKENI. CDR3 coding DNA: TGTGCCAGCTCACCACGGGCAGATTATGGCTACACCTTC. Its protein product is CASSPRADYGYTF.

This chain uses TRBV5-5 with TRBJ1-3; D unresolved. The CDR3 sequence is 13 residues long. V was clipped by 5 bases and J by 0 bases, with 6 bases between them. In germline, CDR1 is SGHKS, CDR2 YYEKEE (reference sequence). The CDR3 spells CASRPGSGNTIYF. The CDR3, as DNA: TGTGCCAGCAGACCAGGCTCTGGAAACACCATATATTTT.

The chain has TRBV27 and TRBJ1-5; TRBD1 is a possible D gene (6 bases). V was cut by 5 bases and J by 1 base, with 12 bases left in between. CDR1 and CDR2 from the germline V gene are MNHEY and SMNVEV (reference sequence). The CDR3 covers 15 residues. This CDR3 reads CASSPTGRSNQPQHF. In DNA, the CDR3 is TGTGCCAGCAGTCCTACAGGGCGGAGCAATCAGCCCCAGCATTTT.

The rearrangement links TRBV29-1 to TRBJ2-1, with a possible D match to TRBD1 (5 bases). The V end lost 3 bases, the J end lost 4 bases, and 7 bases lay between the germline ends. The germline gives CDR1 SQVTM, CDR2 ANQGSEA. The length of the CDR3 is 12 residues. The CDR3 here is CSVETDYNEQFF. Written as DNA, the CDR3 is TGCAGCGTTGAGACAGATTACAATGAGCAGTTCTTC.

The gene calls are TRBV15 and TRBJ1-2, with TRBD1 matching 7 bases. The germline gives CDR1 LNHNV, CDR2 YYDKDF (reference sequence). This CDR3 comprises 14 residues. Trimming took 0 bases from V and 7 from J; bases not matched to a gene: 5. The CDR3, as DNA: TGTGCCACCAGCAGAGATAGGGGGCGGTTTGGCTACACCTTC. This sequence encodes CATSRDRGRFGYTF.

The table lists this clone with a count of one. The chain carries TRBV5-4 and TRBJ2-7, with a weak D call TRBD1 (6 bases). The CDR3 totals 14 residues. In germline, CDR1 is SGHNT, CDR2 YYREEE (reference sequence). V was clipped by 3 bases and J by 3 bases, with 13 bases between them. The CDR3 here is CASSSDRGLYEQYF. The CDR3, as DNA: TGTGCCAGCAGCTCGGACAGAGGGCTCTACGAGCAGTACTTC.